This entry lists 15 T cell receptor beta chains sequenced from one sample in a study of blood T cell repertoires in COVID-19. Sequenced by immunoSEQ multiplex PCR; TCRdb stores in-frame clones only, minus some. Altogether 84,000 or so clones are present, around four fifths being singletons, with the ten largest covering 10% to 15%. The sequenced sample was peripheral blood. The source of these receptors is a human donor in a cohort sampled during active COVID-19.

The gene calls are TRBV10-3 and TRBJ1-4; D ambiguous. V was trimmed by 3 bases and J by 0 bases, leaving 5 bases between them. Germline values: CDR1 ENHRY, CDR2 SYGVKD. This CDR3 spans 14 amino acids. In DNA, the CDR3 is TGTGCCATCAGTGACGGAGCAACTAATGAAAAACTGTTTTTT. It yields the protein CAISDGATNEKLFF.

This chain uses TRBV28 with TRBJ1-6; possible D gene TRBD1, 6 bases. The germline CDR1 and CDR2 sequences are MDHEN and SYDVKM. This CDR3 has 15 amino acids. The V and J ends lost 5 bases and 7 bases respectively, with 15 bases between them. This chain's CDR3 is CASSPVDRLNSPLHF. The CDR3 DNA is TGTGCCAGCAGTCCCGTCGACAGGCTAAATTCACCCCTCCACTTT.

The chain uses TRBV11-2 and TRBJ1-1; no clear D. This CDR3 comprises 14 residues. The ends were cut back, 2 bases at V and 1 base at J, with 8 bases in the middle. Germline CDR1 is SGHAT and CDR2 is FQNNGV. The CDR3 reads CASSLQVENTEAFF. The CDR3 coding sequence is TGTGCCAGCAGCTTACAGGTCGAGAACACTGAAGCTTTCTTT.

J is TRBJ2-1 and V is TRBV24-1, with D perhaps TRBD1 (6 bases). The CDR3 is 15 residues long. Trimming pared 4 bases from V and 3 bases from J, leaving 12 bases between. Germline CDR1 is KGHDR and CDR2 is SFDVKD. As DNA, the CDR3 is TGTGCCACCAGTGACCTTTCCAGGGGCTACAATGAGCAGTTCTTC. Translation gives CATSDLSRGYNEQFF.

This chain uses TRBV12-3 or TRBV12-4 with TRBJ1-2; D is possibly TRBD1 (6 bases). Trimming stripped 4 bases from V and 7 bases from J, with 13 bases between. The CDR3 runs 13 residues. The CDR3 protein is CASSSGRGRGYTF. The CDR3 DNA sequence: TGTGCCAGCAGTTCTGGCAGGGGTCGTGGCTACACCTTC.

The chain joins TRBV30 to TRBJ1-1; no firm D call. The CDR3 covers 13 residues. Germline V gene sequence: CDR1 GTSNPN, CDR2 SVGIG (reference sequence). Trimming shortened V by 0 bases and J by 5 bases, and 10 bases separated the two germline ends. The CDR3 coding sequence is TGTGCCTGGAGTGTCGGAGAATTGACTGAAGCTTTCTTT. This translates into CAWSVGELTEAFF.

This chain links TRBV29-1 with TRBJ2-2, with TRBD1 matching over 8 bases. The CDR3 loop spans 15 amino acids. V lost 7 bases and J lost 5; bases outside the gene matches: 12. Germline CDR1 and CDR2: SQVTM and ANQGSEA. The chain's CDR3 is CSGAGGEGWTGELFF. Written as DNA, the CDR3 is TGCAGCGGCGCAGGGGGCGAGGGGTGGACCGGGGAGCTGTTTTTT.

This chain joins TRBV9 and TRBJ2-2; D is possibly TRBD2 (6 bases). The germline V gene encodes CDR1 SGDLS and CDR2 YYNGEE. The germline V and J ends were trimmed by 3 bases and 4 bases, with 10 bases remaining between them. The CDR3 spans 14 residues. The CDR3 DNA reads as TGTGCCAGCAGCGGACGGACTACCACCGGGGAGCTGTTTTTT. Translating it yields CASSGRTTTGELFF.

The chain joins TRBV18 to TRBJ1-1; tentative D call: TRBD1 (6 bases). V lost 6 bases to trimming and J lost 5 bases, with 19 bases between them. CDR1 KGHSH and CDR2 LQKENI come from the germline V gene. This CDR3 is built from 15 residues. The CDR3 DNA is TGTGCCAGCTCCCCAAGCCCCGGGGGGCGGACTGAAGCTTTCTTT. Protein: CASSPSPGGRTEAFF.

This clone showed up many times. V is TRBV7-8 and J is TRBJ1-1; 8 bases fit TRBD1. CDR1 and CDR2 (germline): SGHVS, FQNEAQ. The J segment lost 1 base and the V segment lost 3 bases, leaving 10 bases of the junction unmatched. The CDR3 is made up of 17 amino acids. This CDR3 is CASSLGAGGSRNTEAFF. CDR3 sequence (DNA): TGTGCCAGCAGCTTGGGGGCAGGGGGCAGTCGGAACACTGAAGCTTTCTTT. Together with reference TRBV7-8 and TRBJ1-1, the CDR3 gives the full variable domain: GAGVSQSPRYKVAKRGQDVALRCDPISGHVSLFWYQQALGQGPEFLTYFQNEAQLDKSGLPSDRFFAERPEGSVSTLKIQRTQQEDSAVYLCASSLGAGGSRNTEAFFGQGTRLTVV.

The chain employs TRBV7-3 and TRBJ2-1; 12 bases line up with TRBD1. Germline values: CDR1 SGHTA, CDR2 FQGTGA. The CDR3 spans 16 residues. V dropped 5 bases and J dropped 4; count of bases not matched to a gene: 6. Here the CDR3 reads CASSPLGQGAYNEQFF. The CDR3 DNA follows: TGTGCCAGCAGCCCCCTGGGACAGGGGGCGTACAATGAGCAGTTCTTC.

The V and J genes are TRBV27 and TRBJ1-6, with TRBD1 identical over 9 bases. The CDR3 is 14 amino acids. V shed 7 bases and J 10 bases; nucleotides not matched to a gene: 8. Germline lookup yields CDR1 MNHEY and CDR2 SMNVEV (reference sequence). Here the CDR3 DNA reads TGTGCCAGCACTGACAGGGGGAGGGGGTCACCCCTCCACTTT. Translated: CASTDRGRGSPLHF.

This clone was observed a few times. This chain connects TRBV2 to TRBJ2-5; D perhaps matches TRBD1 (8 bases). CDR3 length equals 14 residues. Germline V gene sequence: CDR1 SNHLY, CDR2 FYNNEI. V was cut by 3 bases and J by 4 bases, with 12 bases left in between. Here the CDR3 DNA reads TGTGCCAGCAGTGACTACAGGGGGGGAGAGACCCAGTACTTC. It specifies CASSDYRGGETQYF.

This rearrangement joins TRBV6-5 to TRBJ2-2, with D perhaps TRBD2 (5 bases). The CDR3 sequence is 15 residues long. CDR1 is MNHEY and CDR2 is SVGAGI in the germline V gene. V lost 7 bases and J lost 0, with 12 bases in between. DNA of the CDR3: TGTGCCAGCACCGAGGGATTAGCGAACACCGGGGAGCTGTTTTTT. Amino acids: CASTEGLANTGELFF.

The chain has TRBV7-8 and TRBJ1-4; tentatively, D is TRBD1 (5 bases). The CDR3 is made up of 15 amino acids. The germline V gene encodes CDR1 SGHVS and CDR2 FQNEAQ. The V and J ends lost 4 bases and 10 bases respectively, with 19 bases between them. Written as DNA, the CDR3 is TGTGCCAGCAGCTCGGGGGGGAGTCCTCCTGGAAAACTGTTTTTT. Translating it yields CASSSGGSPPGKLFF. The full variable domain, in which reference TRBV7-8 and TRBJ1-4 provide the parts outside the CDR3, is GAGVSQSPRYKVAKRGQDVALRCDPISGHVSLFWYQQALGQGPEFLTYFQNEAQLDKSGLPSDRFFAERPEGSVSTLKIQRTQQEDSAVYLCASSSGGSPPGKLFFGSGTQLSVL.